This T cell receptor beta chain was captured in a study of T-cell reconstitution after alpha-beta-depleted transplantation in children. Study-wide findings and caveats: After one year, T-cell counts and TCRbeta diversity mostly came from new T cells.

In its sample, this clonotype was seen a few times. Antigen specificity is unknown. Germline V gene sequence: CDR1 MGHDK, CDR2 SYGVNS. The germline V and J ends were trimmed by 0 bases and 0 bases, with 17 bases remaining between them. The CDR3 contains 19 residues. Researchers prepared the TCRbeta library using unique molecular identifiers, the study reports. TCRdb analysed the PCR reads with MiXCR anew, one entry per CDR3 protein. The table lists over 150,000 distinct CDR3 sequences, roughly 10% of them singletons. The sequencing used PBMCs, collected before TCRalphabeta/CD19-depleted stem cell transplant. This chain joins TRBV25-1 and TRBJ1-4; D unclear. This sequence originates from a boy between 2 and 15 years old with acute myeloid leukemia, due to receive a stem cell transplant. CDR3 loop: CASSEYGLAEWTTNEKLFF. As DNA, the CDR3 is TGTGCCAGCAGTGAATATGGGCTCGCCGAGTGGACAACTAATGAAAAACTGTTTTTT. The entire variable domain, with the rest obtained from reference TRBV25-1 and TRBJ1-4, is as follows: EADIYQTPRYLVIGTGKKITLECSQTMGHDKMYWYQQDPGMELHLIHYSYGVNSTEKGDLSSESTVSRIRTEHFPLTLESARPSHTSQYLCASSEYGLAEWTTNEKLFFGSGTQLSVL.